The next 21 T cell receptor beta chains were all read from a single sample in a study of blood T cell repertoires in COVID-19. Only in-frame clones appear in the TCRdb table, and some are missing; sequencing was by immunoSEQ multiplex PCR. The data contain a few hundred thousand clones, 70% to 90% of them seen just once; the ten biggest clones take up 8% to 13%. Sequenced sample: peripheral blood. The receptor set was obtained from a woman between 25 and 40 years old with COVID-19, enrolled during active disease.

The chain has TRBV6-5 and TRBJ2-6; D is uncertain. V lost 7 bases and J lost 0, with 10 bases in between. The CDR3 is 15 residues long. CDR1 and CDR2 (germline): MNHEY, SVGAGI. The CDR3 DNA sequence: TGTGCCAGCACTCCGGGTGGCTCTGGGGCCAACGTCCTGACTTTC. Amino acids: CASTPGGSGANVLTF.

The chain recombines TRBV7-3 with TRBJ2-5, with 7 bases aligning to TRBD2. Germline CDR1 SGHTA, CDR2 FQGTGA. Trimming at V came to 3 bases and at J to 5 bases, leaving 3 bases not matched to a gene. The CDR3 spans 13 residues. CDR3 amino acids: CASSLGGWETQYF. CDR3 nucleotide sequence: TGTGCCAGCAGCTTGGGAGGGTGGGAGACCCAGTACTTC.

The chain uses TRBV5-6 and TRBJ2-1, with TRBD2 matching 9 bases. V shed 6 bases, J shed 8 bases, and the junction held 15 bases outside the gene matches. This CDR3 has 16 amino acids. CDR1 SGHDT and CDR2 YYEEEE come from the germline V gene. The CDR3 bases are TGTGCCAGCACCCCCCTCGGGACTAGCCGGAGCGATGAGCAGTTCTTC. It encodes CASTPLGTSRSDEQFF.

The rearrangement uses TRBV23-1 and TRBJ1-2; 10 bases line up with TRBD1. TRBV23-1 is assigned to the ORF class and has an uncertain function. The CDR3 runs to 19 residues. J was trimmed by 9 bases and V by 0 bases; bases with no gene match: 19. The chain's CDR3 is CASSQSEEDRGTPPICYTF. CDR3 coding DNA: TGCGCCAGCAGTCAATCGGAGGAGGACAGGGGGACCCCACCCATATGCTACACCTTC.

This rearrangement joins TRBV9 to TRBJ1-2, with unresolved D. This CDR3 region has 14 residues. Trimming removed 0 bases at V and 2 bases at J, with 8 bases between. CDR1 and CDR2 (germline): SGDLS, YYNGEE. CDR3 nucleotide sequence: TGTGCCAGCAGCGTAGACACGCAGAACTATGGCTACACCTTC. This codes for CASSVDTQNYGYTF.

The chain carries TRBV7-6 and TRBJ1-5; 9 positions match TRBD1. The V gene end was trimmed by 4 bases and the J gene end by 7 bases; junction bases not matched to a gene: 8. The germline V gene has CDR1 SGHVS and CDR2 FNYEAQ. The CDR3 contains 15 residues. CDR3 nucleotides: TGTGCCAGCAGCTCCTCTGGGACAGGGATCCAGCCCCAGCATTTT. Protein sequence: CASSSSGTGIQPQHF.

The rearrangement uses TRBV28 and TRBJ1-5; 8 nucleotides line up with TRBD1. Unmatched junction bases numbered 5, after V lost 5 bases and J lost 5 bases. The CDR3 runs 14 residues. CDR1 is MDHEN and CDR2 is SYDVKM in the germline V gene. The CDR3, as DNA: TGTGCCAGCAGTCCTCCGGACAGGGATCAGCCCCAGCATTTT. Encoded protein: CASSPPDRDQPQHF.

The chain couples TRBV7-9 to TRBJ2-7; TRBD2 matches 7 bases. V dropped 3 bases and J dropped 0; count of bases not matched to a gene: 11. CDR3 size: 17 residues. Germline-derived CDR1 and CDR2 are SEHNR and FQNEAQ (reference sequence). The CDR3 protein is CASSFPGGGGSSYEQYF. The CDR3 bases are TGTGCCAGCAGCTTCCCAGGAGGAGGCGGGAGCTCCTACGAGCAGTACTTC.

The rearrangement links TRBV5-5 to TRBJ1-6, with TRBD1 matching over 7 bases. Germline V gene sequence: CDR1 SGHKS, CDR2 YYEKEE (reference sequence). The V gene end was trimmed by 3 bases and the J gene end by 5 bases; junction bases not matched to a gene: 2. This CDR3 has 14 amino acids. The CDR3 DNA sequence: TGTGCCAGCAGCTCGGGACAGCATAATTCACCCCTCCACTTT. Translation: CASSSGQHNSPLHF.

The V gene is TRBV7-9, the J gene TRBJ2-5, with a possible D match to TRBD2 (5 bases). Per germline, CDR1 SEHNR and CDR2 FQNEAQ (reference sequence). Trimming removed 5 bases at V and 5 bases at J, with 15 bases between. This CDR3 is built from 14 residues. CDR3 region: CASSPTGSLETQYF. CDR3 DNA sequence: TGTGCCAGCAGCCCAACGGGATCGTTGGAGACCCAGTACTTC. The whole variable domain, filled in from reference TRBV7-9 and TRBJ2-5, reads DTGVSQNPRHKITKRGQNVTFRCDPISEHNRLYWYRQTLGQGPEFLTYFQNEAQLEKSRLLSDRFSAERPKGSFSTLEIQRTEQGDSAMYLCASSPTGSLETQYFGPGTRLLVL.

This chain joins TRBV19 and TRBJ1-4; 8 nucleotides line up with TRBD1. The CDR3 length is 15 residues. The germline V gene encodes CDR1 LNHDA and CDR2 SQIVND (reference sequence). V shed 7 bases and J 9 bases; nucleotides not matched to a gene: 13. The chain's CDR3 is CASTLPGQEPKKLFF. The DNA for the CDR3 is TGTGCCAGTACCCTCCCGGGACAGGAACCCAAAAAACTGTTTTTT.

The rearrangement links TRBV6-6 to TRBJ1-3; possibly TRBD1 for D (5 bases). CDR3 length: 14 residues. Trimming took 2 bases from V and 0 from J, leaving 5 bases between them. From germline, CDR1 is MNHNY and CDR2 SVGAGI (reference sequence). The CDR3 loop is CASSYQGSGNTIYF. The CDR3 DNA reads as TGTGCCAGCAGTTACCAGGGCTCTGGAAACACCATATATTTT.

The CDR3 nucleotides are TGTGCCGGGGCTCTGGCGGGAGGGAGAACAGATACGCAGTATTTT. The encoded protein is CAGALAGGRTDTQYF. The V and J genes are TRBV7-2 and TRBJ2-3; 9 bases agree with TRBD2. Per germline, CDR1 SGHTA and CDR2 FQGNSA. The ends lost 11 bases at V and 3 bases at J; junction bases unmatched: 12. The length of the CDR3 is 15 residues. The full variable domain, completed using reference TRBV7-2 and TRBJ2-3, is GAGVSQSPSNKVTEKGKDVELRCDPISGHTALYWYRQSLGQGLEFLIYFQGNSAPDKSGLPSDRFSAERTGGSVSTLTIQRTQQEDSAVYLCAGALAGGRTDTQYFGPGTRLTVL.

The sample holds one count of this clone. The rearrangement joins TRBV12-5 to TRBJ2-2; D possibly corresponds to TRBD2 (5 bases). This CDR3 has 17 amino acids. The germline CDR1 and CDR2 sequences are LGHNT and FRNRAP. The V and J ends lost 1 base and 1 base respectively, with 13 bases between them. The CDR3 nucleotides read TGTGCTAGTGGTTTGGCCCCGGGGAGCTGGAACACCGGGGAGCTGTTTTTT. Translating gives CASGLAPGSWNTGELFF.

The rearrangement joins TRBV2 to TRBJ1-5; D is ambiguous. This CDR3 has 14 amino acids. Trimming removed 7 bases from V and 7 bases from J, with 17 bases in between. Germline CDR1 is SNHLY and CDR2 is FYNNEI. CDR3 nucleotide sequence: TGTGCCAGCACCGAGGGAACTCAAACACAGCCCCAGCATTTT. Protein sequence: CASTEGTQTQPQHF.

The CDR3 region is CASSQGRIGTETQYF. DNA of the CDR3: TGCGCCAGCAGCCAAGGGAGGATCGGAACGGAGACCCAGTACTTC. The rearrangement links TRBV4-1 to TRBJ2-5; the D gene is possibly TRBD2 (5 bases). CDR1 MGHRA and CDR2 YSYEKL come from the germline V gene. Trimming took 1 base from V and 5 from J, leaving 14 bases between them. The CDR3 runs 15 residues.

The J gene is TRBJ2-1, the V gene TRBV15; a weak D match, TRBD2 (6 bases). The CDR3 covers 16 residues. V was trimmed by 5 bases and J by 4 bases, leaving 18 bases between them. Per the germline V gene, CDR1 is LNHNV and CDR2 is YYDKDF (reference sequence). The CDR3 here is CATSSRTGVLYNEQFF. CDR3 in DNA: TGTGCCACCAGCTCCCGAACGGGAGTCTTGTACAATGAGCAGTTCTTC.

The CDR3 protein is CASSQREGETQYF. The CDR3 DNA is TGTGCCAGCAGCCAAAGGGAGGGGGAGACCCAGTACTTC. The V and J genes are TRBV7-2 and TRBJ2-5; 7 bases are shared with TRBD2. The CDR3 covers 13 residues. V shed 5 bases and J 5 bases; nucleotides not matched to a gene: 5. CDR1 and CDR2 from the germline V gene are SGHTA and FQGNSA.

This clone appeared once. This chain connects TRBV27 to TRBJ1-2; no clear D. Trimming pared 0 bases from V and 1 base from J, leaving 6 bases between. Germline loops: CDR1 MNHEY, CDR2 SMNVEV (reference sequence). This CDR3 has 14 residues. The CDR3, as DNA: TGTGCCAGCAGTTTATCGACGGGTAACTATGGCTACACCTTC. Protein sequence: CASSLSTGNYGYTF.

The genes are TRBV7-9 and TRBJ2-7, with 10 positions matching TRBD2. Germline loops: CDR1 SEHNR, CDR2 FQNEAQ (reference sequence). The CDR3 consists of 16 residues. The junction had 13 bases not matched to a gene; V was cut back by 5 bases and J by 6 bases. The CDR3, as DNA: TGTGCCAGCAGCCCGCTCCCAGCGGGAGGGCCGGGCGAGCAGTACTTC. Protein: CASSPLPAGGPGEQYF. Drawing the rest from reference TRBV7-9 and TRBJ2-7, the complete variable domain is DTGVSQNPRHKITKRGQNVTFRCDPISEHNRLYWYRQTLGQGPEFLTYFQNEAQLEKSRLLSDRFSAERPKGSFSTLEIQRTEQGDSAMYLCASSPLPAGGPGEQYFGPGTRLTVT.

The rearrangement uses TRBV19 and TRBJ2-1, with 7 bases identical to TRBD2. This CDR3 contains 17 residues. V lost 2 bases to trimming and J lost 6 bases; unmatched junction nucleotides: 13. Germline lookup yields CDR1 LNHDA and CDR2 SQIVND (reference sequence). CDR3 coding DNA: TGTGCCAGTAGTATAACGTCGGGACTATTTTTGGGCAATGAGCAGTTCTTC. Translating it yields CASSITSGLFLGNEQFF.